One sample yielded the 10 T cell receptor beta chains listed below, sequenced in a study of metastatic and nonmetastatic thyroid tumors. Through MiXCR, TCRdb re-clonotyped the PCR reads. Of about 15,000 clones in the sample, under 25% were seen once. Ahead of thyroid surgery, no patient had received treatment of any kind. Material for sequencing was tumor tissue. The source is a female donor with papillary thyroid cancer or a benign thyroid nodule (not recorded which). Some clones in this sample may be carry-over from other donors' samples.

V gene TRBV4-2 combines with J gene TRBJ1-2; TRBD1 agrees at 10 bases. J gave up 6 bases and V 2 bases, and 9 bases lay outside the gene matches. The CDR3 runs to 16 residues. The germline gives CDR1 LGHNA, CDR2 YNFKEQ. CDR3 region: CASSQRTGGMGNGYTF. As DNA, the CDR3 is TGTGCCAGCAGCCAAAGGACAGGGGGTATGGGGAATGGCTACACCTTC.

This clone has a handful of counts. The chain links TRBV6-2 or TRBV6-3 to TRBJ2-3; 8 positions agree with TRBD2. Trimming removed 6 bases from V and 4 bases from J; junction bases left unmatched: 9. Germline CDR1 MNHEY, CDR2 SVGEGT. The CDR3 contains 15 residues. For the CDR3, the DNA is TGTGCCAGCAGCCTATCCGGGGGGGCCGCAGATACGCAGTATTTT. Protein sequence: CASSLSGGAADTQYF.

This clone appeared many times. The chain links TRBV7-9 to TRBJ1-4; D might be TRBD1 (5 bases). The CDR3 extends over 16 amino acids. V lost 5 bases and J lost 2, with 15 bases in between. CDR1 and CDR2 (germline): SEHNR, FQNEAQ (reference sequence). The CDR3 DNA is TGTGCCAGCAGCCCCGGGACGGTCAATACTAATGAAAAACTGTTTTTT. It yields the protein CASSPGTVNTNEKLFF.

This clone showed up many times. This sequence joins TRBV20-1 and TRBJ2-5; D is perhaps TRBD1 (6 bases). Germline loops: CDR1 DFQATT, CDR2 SNEGSKA (reference sequence). The V end lost 0 bases, the J end lost 5 bases, and 10 bases lay between the germline ends. The CDR3 spans 13 residues. The CDR3 region has the DNA TGCAGTGCTAGAGAGGACAGTAGGGAGACCCAGTACTTC. Encoded protein: CSAREDSRETQYF.

This chain connects TRBV28 to TRBJ2-2; perhaps TRBD1 as D (6 bases). V shed 5 bases and J shed 5 bases, with 12 bases lying between them. This CDR3 contains 14 residues. The V gene's germline CDR1 is MDHEN and CDR2 SYDVKM. CDR3 bases: TGTGCCAGCAGTGCCCCAGACAGGACCGGGGAGCTGTTTTTT. Protein product: CASSAPDRTGELFF.

The chain links TRBV20-1 to TRBJ2-1; TRBD2 matches 8 bases. This CDR3 spans 15 amino acids. Trimming at V came to 5 bases and at J to 6 bases, leaving 12 bases not matched to a gene. Germline V gene data show CDR1 as DFQATT and CDR2 as SNEGSKA (reference sequence). CDR3 nucleotide sequence: TGCAGTGCTGCCTCCGGGACTAGTGGATTCAATGAGCAGTTCTTC. This encodes CSAASGTSGFNEQFF.

This clone was detected ten times or more. The rearrangement joins TRBV15 to TRBJ1-6; D perhaps matches TRBD1 (6 bases). Trimming stripped 5 bases from V and 4 bases from J, with 12 bases between. The CDR3 is 15 amino acids. In germline, CDR1 is LNHNV, CDR2 YYDKDF (reference sequence). The CDR3 loop is CATSPHRDYNSPLHF. In nucleotides, the CDR3 is TGTGCCACCAGCCCCCACAGGGATTATAATTCACCCCTCCACTTT.

In this sample, this clone turned up a few times. The CDR3: CASRLAGGNTGELFF. In DNA form, the CDR3 reads TGTGCCAGCAGGCTAGCGGGGGGGAACACCGGGGAGCTGTTTTTT. This chain connects TRBV6-1 to TRBJ2-2; TRBD2 matches at 11 bases. Germline loops: CDR1 MNHNS, CDR2 SASEGT. Trimming took 6 bases from V and 1 from J; bases not matched to a gene: 1. CDR3 length: 15 residues.

By sample share, this clone is medium-sized. J is TRBJ1-2 and V is TRBV5-1, with D unresolved. Germline V gives CDR1 SGHRS, CDR2 YFSETQ. Trimming took 4 bases from V and 2 from J, leaving 12 bases between them. This CDR3 comprises 14 residues. CDR3 nucleotide sequence: TGCGCCAGCAGCCTCGGACTGCCAAACTATGGCTACACCTTC. Protein: CASSLGLPNYGYTF.

The rearrangement links TRBV6-5 to TRBJ2-2; 11 bases fit TRBD2. The CDR3 sequence is 17 residues long. After removal of 0 bases from V and 1 base from J, the junction contained 1 base not matched to a gene. Germline CDR1 reads MNHEY; CDR2 reads SVGAGI. CDR3 sequence: CASSYSGLAGNTGELFF. The DNA for the CDR3 is TGTGCCAGCAGTTACTCAGGACTAGCGGGGAACACCGGGGAGCTGTTTTTT.